A single sample gave rise to the 10 T cell receptor beta chains below, sequenced in a study of T cells in Graves' hyperthyroidism and ophthalmopathy (dated 2019 in TCRdb). Library creation used multiplex PCR. Sequencing was performed on an Illumina HiSeq 2000. Amplification of TCR beta CDR3 regions was carried out from RNA transcripts. For the first round of RT-PCR on the TCR CDR3, the HTBI primer set was used together with the Qiagen OneStep RT-PCR kit. Starting from the raw public reads, TCRdb applied fastp trimming at Q25, assembled clones with MiXCR and retained in-frame beta chains. Entries are consolidated by CDR3 protein sequence, retaining the most common genes and DNA. The sample table shows more than 150,000 distinct CDR3 sequences, and about a sixth are seen once. Roughly 32% of the sample is taken by the ten largest. The sequenced sample was blood. The receptors were sampled from a woman aged 45 to 65 with Graves' hyperthyroidism.

This clonotype was observed many times. The chain employs TRBV29-1 and TRBJ1-2; possibly TRBD1 for D (6 bases). Germline CDR1 SQVTM, CDR2 ANQGSEA. The ends were cut back, 1 base at V and 7 bases at J, with 16 bases in the middle. The CDR3 loop spans 14 amino acids. The CDR3 region is CSVEVRGDLAGYTF. The CDR3 region has the DNA TGCAGCGTTGAAGTAAGGGGGGATCTTGCTGGCTACACCTTC.

This clonotype appeared many times. This chain joins TRBV6-1 and TRBJ2-3, with D possibly being TRBD1 or TRBD2 (6 bases each). The V end lost 8 bases, the J end lost 4 bases, and 19 bases lay between the germline ends. Germline-derived CDR1 and CDR2 are MNHNS and SASEGT. The CDR3 runs 15 residues. CDR3 coding DNA: TGTGCCAGCCGGGGGCGGGTGACCTACTCAGATACGCAGTATTTT. It is translated as CASRGRVTYSDTQYF.

This clonotype turned up a few times. The chain couples TRBV20-1 to TRBJ2-7, with TRBD2 matching 9 bases. The germline V gene has CDR1 DFQATT and CDR2 SNEGSKA (reference sequence). Germline trimming cut 6 bases from V and 2 bases from J; bases unmatched to any gene: 11. The CDR3 has 15 amino acids. As DNA, the CDR3 is TGCAGTGCCCCCCGGCAGCGGGGGGCCGCCTACGAGCAGTACTTC. Its protein product is CSAPRQRGAAYEQYF.

This clonotype was counted many times. J is TRBJ2-5 and V is TRBV4-1; D is unclear. The germline gives CDR1 MGHRA, CDR2 YSYEKL. V dropped 4 bases and J dropped 5 bases, with 11 bases sitting between them. The CDR3 totals 13 residues. DNA for the CDR3: TGCGCCAGCAGCCTCTCCCGTCCCGAGACCCAGTACTTC. Residues: CASSLSRPETQYF.

This clonotype was picked up many times. The V and J genes are TRBV2 and TRBJ2-5; 7 bases align to TRBD2. Germline V gene data show CDR1 as SNHLY and CDR2 as FYNNEI. The CDR3 loop spans 15 amino acids. With V trimmed by 6 bases and J by 5 bases, 12 bases remained unmatched. In DNA, the CDR3 is TGTGCCAGCAGAGGAACTAGCGACCTTAGGGAGACCCAGTACTTC. Its protein is CASRGTSDLRETQYF.

In its sample, this clonotype was seen once. The chain couples TRBV2 to TRBJ1-6; 10 bases are shared with TRBD1. V shed 10 bases, J shed 8 bases, and the junction held 5 bases outside the gene matches. Germline loops: CDR1 SNHLY, CDR2 FYNNEI. The CDR3 is made up of 13 amino acids. The CDR3 bases are TGTGCCACCGTAGGACAGGGGGATTCACCCCTCCACTTT. Protein product: CATVGQGDSPLHF.

This clonotype occurred many times. This chain joins TRBV7-9 and TRBJ2-1, with 9 positions matching TRBD2. The CDR3 has 16 amino acids. Trimming removed 5 bases from V and 7 bases from J; junction bases left unmatched: 12. Per germline, CDR1 SEHNR and CDR2 FQNEAQ (reference sequence). The CDR3, as DNA: TGTGCCAGCAGCCCAAGACCGGGACTAGCAAGGAATGAGCAGTTCTTC. It translates to CASSPRPGLARNEQFF. The full variable domain, completed using reference TRBV7-9 and TRBJ2-1, is DTGVSQNPRHKITKRGQNVTFRCDPISEHNRLYWYRQTLGQGPEFLTYFQNEAQLEKSRLLSDRFSAERPKGSFSTLEIQRTEQGDSAMYLCASSPRPGLARNEQFFGPGTRLTVL.

The chain is built from TRBV28 and TRBJ1-2; D not certain. Germline assignment: CDR1 MDHEN and CDR2 SYDVKM. The CDR3 runs 10 residues. The V end lost 4 bases, the J end lost 9 bases, and 6 bases lay between the germline ends. This chain's CDR3 is CASSSGSYTF. CDR3 in DNA: TGTGCCAGCAGTTCTGGAAGCTACACCTTC.

This clonotype was observed at least ten times. The chain recombines TRBV28 with TRBJ2-2; 11 bases are shared with TRBD1. Germline CDR1 reads MDHEN; CDR2 reads SYDVKM. V lost 6 bases and J lost 7; bases outside the gene matches: 7. CDR3 length: 15 amino acids. The CDR3 region has the DNA TGTGCCAGCAGCCGAGGACAGGGGGCGAGCGGGGAGCTGTTTTTT. The encoded protein is CASSRGQGASGELFF.

The J gene is TRBJ1-6, the V gene TRBV7-9, with no clear D. The CDR3 is 11 residues long. Deletions cut 3 bases from V and 11 bases from J, with 5 bases between. CDR1 and CDR2 (germline): SEHNR, FQNEAQ (reference sequence). CDR3 region: CASSLDPPLHF. The CDR3 nucleotides read TGTGCCAGCAGCTTGGACCCACCCCTCCACTTT.